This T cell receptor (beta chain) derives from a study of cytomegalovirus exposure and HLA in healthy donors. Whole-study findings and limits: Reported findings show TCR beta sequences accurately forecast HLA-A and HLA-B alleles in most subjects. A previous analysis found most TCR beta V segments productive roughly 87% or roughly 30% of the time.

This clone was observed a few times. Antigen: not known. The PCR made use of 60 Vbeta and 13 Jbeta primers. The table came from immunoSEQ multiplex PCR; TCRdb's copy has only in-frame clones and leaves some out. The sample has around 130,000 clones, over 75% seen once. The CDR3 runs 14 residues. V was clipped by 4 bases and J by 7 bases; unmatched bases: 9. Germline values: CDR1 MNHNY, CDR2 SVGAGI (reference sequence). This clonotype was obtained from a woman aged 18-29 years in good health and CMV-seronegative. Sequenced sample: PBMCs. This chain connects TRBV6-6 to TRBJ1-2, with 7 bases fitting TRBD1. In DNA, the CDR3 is TGTGCCAGCAGTTCGTTGGACAGGCCTGGTGGCTACACCTTC. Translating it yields CASSSLDRPGGYTF.